This T cell receptor beta chain was profiled in a study of cytomegalovirus exposure and HLA in healthy donors. This clone was seen once. As yet, its antigen is unknown. Findings of the study overall: A later analysis reportedly found fewer N-insertions in an Asian-associated ancestry cluster than the roughly 730-donor mean.

PCR was performed using 60 Vbeta and 13 Jbeta primers. TCRdb keeps only in-frame clones here, not all; method: immunoSEQ multiplex PCR. The repertoire consists of some 180,000 clones, with more than 75% occurring once and the leading ten covering about 2.5%. Specimen: PBMCs. The clonotype was recovered from a man aged 30 to 39 in good health and CMV-seropositive.

CDR3 in amino acids: CASSRDIFSYNEQFF. CDR3 nucleotide sequence: TGTGCCAGCAGTCGGGACATTTTCTCCTACAATGAGCAGTTCTTC. The chain is built from TRBV6-6 and TRBJ2-1, with D tentatively TRBD1 (6 bases). V was shortened by 5 bases and J by 0 bases, with 11 bases between the two germline ends. Germline V lookup: CDR1 MNHNY, CDR2 SVGAGI (reference sequence). The CDR3 covers 15 residues.